These 24 T cell receptor beta chains were all obtained from the same sample, sequenced in a study of shared clonotypes between healthy human individuals. Generated by immunoSEQ multiplex PCR, the TCRdb table keeps only in-frame clones and is missing some. The repertoire holds roughly 1,600,000 clones, with approximately 98.5% as singletons. Sequencing was performed on naive CD4+ T cells sorted from blood. Sample subset: CD45RA+ positively selected. Source of these receptors: a man aged 30 to 39 in good health.

This chain uses TRBV19 with TRBJ2-7; 14 nucleotides match TRBD2. The CDR3 extends over 17 amino acids. CDR1 and CDR2 from the germline V gene are LNHDA and SQIVND (reference sequence). V lost 4 bases and J lost 2; bases outside the gene matches: 7. The CDR3 spells CASSSGLAGGGTYEQYF. DNA of the CDR3: TGTGCCAGTAGTAGCGGACTAGCGGGAGGTGGGACCTACGAGCAGTACTTC.

This clone was picked up one time. The V gene is TRBV2, the J gene TRBJ2-7, with D possibly TRBD1 on 6 matching bases. V was trimmed by 9 bases and J by 3 bases, leaving 15 bases between them. CDR1 is SNHLY and CDR2 is FYNNEI in the germline V gene. This CDR3 is 13 amino acids long. In nucleotides, the CDR3 is TGTGCCAGGGGGGCTGGGACCAACTACGAGCAGTACTTC. Its translation: CARGAGTNYEQYF.

The V call is TRBV11-2, the J call TRBJ2-7; 14 bases are a match to TRBD2. In germline, CDR1 is SGHAT, CDR2 FQNNGV. V gave up 4 bases and J gave up 2 bases; unmatched junction bases: 1. This CDR3 region has 15 residues. CDR3 bases: TGTGCCAGCAGCTCGACTAGCGGGAGGGCCTACGAGCAGTACTTC. Its protein product is CASSSTSGRAYEQYF. Based on the CDR3 plus reference TRBV11-2 and TRBJ2-7, the full variable domain is EAGVAQSPRYKIIEKRQSVAFWCNPISGHATLYWYQQILGQGPKLLIQFQNNGVVDDSQLPKDRFSAERLKGVDSTLKIQPAKLEDSAVYLCASSSTSGRAYEQYFGPGTRLTVT.

This chain uses TRBV2 with TRBJ2-7, with D hard to call. The CDR3 consists of 14 residues. Germline CDR1 reads SNHLY; CDR2 reads FYNNEI. Between the trimmed V and J ends, which lost 1 base and 2 bases, there was a span of 9 bases. The CDR3 region is CASSEGGRTYEQYF. The CDR3 DNA follows: TGTGCCAGCAGTGAAGGTGGCAGAACCTACGAGCAGTACTTC. The variable domain in full, completed from reference TRBV2 and TRBJ2-7, reads EPEVTQTPSHQVTQMGQEVILRCVPISNHLYFYWYRQILGQKVEFLVSFYNNEISEKSEIFDDQFSVERPDGSNFTLKIRSTKLEDSAMYFCASSEGGRTYEQYFGPGTRLTVT.

The J gene is TRBJ2-7, the V gene TRBV4-1; 7 positions agree with TRBD1. This CDR3 has 16 residues. Unmatched junction bases numbered 11, after V lost 1 base and J lost 5 bases. The V gene's germline CDR1 is MGHRA and CDR2 YSYEKL. The CDR3 bases are TGCGCCAGCAGCCAAGGACAGGGATTTAGTTCCCACGAGCAGTACTTC. Amino acids: CASSQGQGFSSHEQYF.

This rearrangement joins TRBV19 to TRBJ1-2; no definite D call. Germline CDR1 LNHDA, CDR2 SQIVND (reference sequence). This CDR3 has 14 amino acids. V shed 6 bases and J shed 6 bases, with 17 bases lying between them. The CDR3 nucleotides are TGTGCCAGTAGATACGGGCAGGTTGGAGATGGCTACACCTTC. Amino acid sequence: CASRYGQVGDGYTF.

The rearrangement joins TRBV7-9 to TRBJ2-1; tentatively, D is TRBD1 (6 bases). V was trimmed by 5 bases and J by 8 bases, leaving 22 bases between them. This CDR3 has 16 amino acids. The germline V gene encodes CDR1 SEHNR and CDR2 FQNEAQ (reference sequence). CDR3 coding DNA: TGTGCCAGCAGCACACCGCAGGACAGACCTTCCGATGAGCAGTTCTTC. Translating gives CASSTPQDRPSDEQFF.

The chain couples TRBV5-1 to TRBJ2-2; D unresolved. This CDR3 spans 16 amino acids. Germline CDR1 and CDR2: SGHRS and YFSETQ. Between the trimmed V and J ends, which lost 0 bases and 6 bases, there was a span of 15 bases. The DNA for the CDR3 is TGCGCCAGCAGCTTGGCACTGCCTGACTTGGCCGGGGAGCTGTTTTTT. Translated, it gives CASSLALPDLAGELFF.

V gene TRBV28 combines with J gene TRBJ2-1; the match to TRBD2 covers 8 bases. This CDR3 spans 16 amino acids. Germline values: CDR1 MDHEN, CDR2 SYDVKM. V lost 5 bases to trimming and J lost 5 bases; unmatched junction nucleotides: 11. The CDR3 nucleotides are TGTGCCAGCAGTGTACCGGGACTAGGAAATGACAATGAGCAGTTCTTC. Protein product: CASSVPGLGNDNEQFF.

The chain links TRBV28 to TRBJ1-3; 7 nucleotides agree with TRBD1. J lost 6 bases, V lost 6 bases, and 8 bases had no gene match. This CDR3 is built from 14 residues. Germline V gene lookup returns CDR1 MDHEN and CDR2 SYDVKM. The CDR3 protein is CASSSTGTLNTIYF. The DNA of the CDR3 is TGTGCCAGCAGCTCGACAGGGACGTTAAACACCATATATTTT.

The genes are TRBV7-2 and TRBJ2-1; 7 nucleotides align to TRBD1. The junction had 22 bases not matched to a gene; V was cut back by 5 bases and J by 12 bases. The CDR3 is 17 amino acids. CDR1 and CDR2 from the germline V gene are SGHTA and FQGNSA. The CDR3 spells CASSRSGQAPTFSVQFF. CDR3 nucleotide sequence: TGTGCCAGCAGCAGATCAGGACAGGCGCCCACCTTTAGTGTGCAGTTCTTC.

The chain has TRBV2 and TRBJ2-6, with 9 bases matching TRBD1. The CDR3 has 16 amino acids. CDR1 and CDR2 from the germline V gene are SNHLY and FYNNEI. V was pared by 5 bases and J by 0 bases, with 2 bases of the junction left unmatched. The CDR3 DNA reads TGTGCCAGCAGTCGACAGGGGGTCTCTGGGGCCAACGTCCTGACTTTC. Encoded protein: CASSRQGVSGANVLTF. Together with reference TRBV2 and TRBJ2-6, the CDR3 gives the full variable domain: EPEVTQTPSHQVTQMGQEVILRCVPISNHLYFYWYRQILGQKVEFLVSFYNNEISEKSEIFDDQFSVERPDGSNFTLKIRSTKLEDSAMYFCASSRQGVSGANVLTFGAGSRLTVL.

Written as DNA, the CDR3 is TGTGCCAGCCTCCGGGACCCCACAGATACGCAGTATTTT. It is translated as CASLRDPTDTQYF. This chain uses TRBV5-8 with TRBJ2-3; D might be TRBD1 or TRBD2, each matching 5 bases. Germline-derived CDR1 and CDR2 are SGHTS and YDEGEE. The length of the CDR3 is 13 residues. The ends were cut back, 7 bases at V and 2 bases at J, with 11 bases in the middle.

The chain has TRBV5-1 and TRBJ1-5; D gene unclear. This CDR3 comprises 14 residues. Germline assignment: CDR1 SGHRS and CDR2 YFSETQ. V shed 4 bases and J shed 7 bases, with 15 bases lying between them. Written as DNA, the CDR3 is TGCGCCAGCAGCCCCCGCCCGGGTGCCCAGCCCCAGCATTTT. Encoded protein: CASSPRPGAQPQHF.

This chain links TRBV13 with TRBJ1-4; D call uncertain. Trimming removed 6 bases at V and 1 base at J, with 12 bases between. Germline values: CDR1 PRHDT, CDR2 FYEKMQ (reference sequence). The CDR3 runs 15 residues. The CDR3, as DNA: TGTGCCAGCAGATTGCGGGAGGTAACTAATGAAAAACTGTTTTTT. Its protein is CASRLREVTNEKLFF.

V usage is TRBV2 and J usage is TRBJ2-5, with D possibly matching TRBD2 (5 bases). There are 13 residues in the CDR3. Germline CDR1 is SNHLY and CDR2 is FYNNEI. Trimming stripped 8 bases from V and 1 base from J, with 11 bases between. The CDR3 region is CASGAELQETQYF. Here the CDR3 DNA reads TGTGCCAGCGGAGCGGAACTCCAAGAGACCCAGTACTTC. Filled out from reference TRBV2 and TRBJ2-5, the complete variable domain reads EPEVTQTPSHQVTQMGQEVILRCVPISNHLYFYWYRQILGQKVEFLVSFYNNEISEKSEIFDDQFSVERPDGSNFTLKIRSTKLEDSAMYFCASGAELQETQYFGPGTRLLVL.

The V gene is TRBV11-3, the J gene TRBJ2-2, with a possible D match to TRBD1 (7 bases). Trimming removed 1 base from V and 6 bases from J, with 18 bases in between. Germline loops: CDR1 SGHNT, CDR2 YENEEA. This CDR3 spans 17 amino acids. The DNA of the CDR3 is TGTGCCAGCAGCTTAGGGAGGGGGCACCCACCGGCCGGGGAGCTGTTTTTT. Its translation is CASSLGRGHPPAGELFF.

The genes are TRBV5-1 and TRBJ1-4, with a tentative D call TRBD1 (6 bases). Deletions cut 3 bases from V and 7 bases from J, with 16 bases between. Germline CDR1 SGHRS, CDR2 YFSETQ. The CDR3 extends over 15 amino acids. CDR3: CASSSSGVGSEKLFF. The CDR3 nucleotides are TGCGCCAGCAGCTCCTCAGGGGTAGGATCTGAAAAACTGTTTTTT.

This clone was picked up one time. The rearrangement joins TRBV7-6 to TRBJ2-1; no clear D. Trimming removed 8 bases at V and 0 bases at J, with 20 bases between. The V gene's germline CDR1 is SGHVS and CDR2 FNYEAQ. This CDR3 region has 17 residues. CDR3 DNA: TGTGCCAGCGCTACCCTCCAGCGAACCTTCTCCTACAATGAGCAGTTCTTC. It is translated as CASATLQRTFSYNEQFF. Full variable domain (outside the CDR3, taken from reference TRBV7-6 and TRBJ2-1): GAGVSQSPRYKVTKRGQDVALRCDPISGHVSLYWYRQALGQGPEFLTYFNYEAQQDKSGLPNDRFSAERPEGSISTLTIQRTEQRDSAMYRCASATLQRTFSYNEQFFGPGTRLTVL.

To note about this clone: Other DNA sequences within the sample encode an identical CDR3. This chain links TRBV19 with TRBJ1-5; D is uncertain. Trimming took off 1 base at V and 9 bases at J, with 7 bases between the two ends. CDR3 length: 12 residues. Germline assignment: CDR1 LNHDA and CDR2 SQIVND (reference sequence). The DNA of the CDR3 is TGTGCCAGTAGTATAGGGCAAGGGCCCCAGCATTTT. Amino acid sequence: CASSIGQGPQHF.

The chain couples TRBV27 to TRBJ2-3, with 12 nucleotides matching TRBD1. The CDR3 has 19 amino acids. Germline trimming cut 5 bases from V and 6 bases from J; bases unmatched to any gene: 18. Germline CDR1 MNHEY, CDR2 SMNVEV (reference sequence). The CDR3 bases are TGTGCCAGCAGTGCCTACCCCGGGCCGGGACAGGGGGCGCCGGATACGCAGTATTTT. Translated: CASSAYPGPGQGAPDTQYF.

This rearrangement joins TRBV5-1 to TRBJ2-7; D is ambiguous. Germline V gives CDR1 SGHRS, CDR2 YFSETQ. The CDR3 is made up of 13 amino acids. V was shortened by 2 bases and J by 4 bases, with 10 bases between the two germline ends. For the CDR3, the DNA is TGCGCCAGCAGCTTAGGTACGAATTACGAGCAGTACTTC. It translates to CASSLGTNYEQYF.

A remark on this clone: Distinct nucleotide sequences in the sample also encode this CDR3. This chain links TRBV10-3 with TRBJ2-1, with unresolved D. The CDR3 contains 11 residues. Trimming cost V 4 bases and J 6 bases, with 4 bases left between them. Germline CDR1 and CDR2: ENHRY and SYGVKD. CDR3 coding DNA: TGTGCCATCAGTGTCCTCAATGAGCAGTTCTTC. This codes for CAISVLNEQFF.

This clone has only one observation. The chain is built from TRBV5-4 and TRBJ1-2; D is possibly TRBD1 (5 bases). The CDR3 extends over 13 amino acids. CDR1 is SGHNT and CDR2 is YYREEE in the germline V gene (reference sequence). With 0 bases removed from V and 5 bases from J, the gap between germline ends came to 8 bases. Here the CDR3 DNA reads TGTGCCAGCAGCTTGGTACAGGAGTATGGCTACACCTTC. Translation gives CASSLVQEYGYTF.